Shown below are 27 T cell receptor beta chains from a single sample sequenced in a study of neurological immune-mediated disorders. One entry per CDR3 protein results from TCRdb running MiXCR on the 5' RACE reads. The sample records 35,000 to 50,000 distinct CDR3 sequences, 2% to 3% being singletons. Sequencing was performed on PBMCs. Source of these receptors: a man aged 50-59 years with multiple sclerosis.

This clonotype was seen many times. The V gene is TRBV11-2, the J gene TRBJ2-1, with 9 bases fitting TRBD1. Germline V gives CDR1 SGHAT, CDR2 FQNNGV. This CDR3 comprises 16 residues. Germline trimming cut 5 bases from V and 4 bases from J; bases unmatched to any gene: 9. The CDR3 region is CASSPQNGTGYNEQFF. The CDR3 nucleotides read TGTGCCAGCAGCCCACAAAACGGGACAGGGTACAATGAGCAGTTCTTC.

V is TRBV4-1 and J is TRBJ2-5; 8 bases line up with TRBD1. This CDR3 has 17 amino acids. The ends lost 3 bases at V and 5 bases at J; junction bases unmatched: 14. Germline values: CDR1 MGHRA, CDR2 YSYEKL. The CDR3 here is CASSHDPGQGGRETQYF. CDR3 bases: TGCGCCAGCAGCCACGACCCCGGACAGGGAGGAAGGGAGACCCAGTACTTC.

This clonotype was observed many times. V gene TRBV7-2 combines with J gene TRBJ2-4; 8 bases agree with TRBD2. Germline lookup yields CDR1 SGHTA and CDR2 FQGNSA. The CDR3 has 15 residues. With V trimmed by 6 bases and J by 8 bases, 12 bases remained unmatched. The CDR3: CASSSTRLARDIQYF. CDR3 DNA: TGTGCCAGCAGTTCTACCAGACTAGCGAGGGACATTCAGTACTTC.

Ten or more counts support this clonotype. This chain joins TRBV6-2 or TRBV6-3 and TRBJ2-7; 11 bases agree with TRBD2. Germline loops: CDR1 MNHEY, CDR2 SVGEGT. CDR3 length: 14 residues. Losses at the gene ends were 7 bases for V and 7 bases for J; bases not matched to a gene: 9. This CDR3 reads CASKDSGGVPEQYF. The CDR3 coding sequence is TGTGCCAGCAAGGATAGCGGGGGGGTCCCTGAGCAGTACTTC.

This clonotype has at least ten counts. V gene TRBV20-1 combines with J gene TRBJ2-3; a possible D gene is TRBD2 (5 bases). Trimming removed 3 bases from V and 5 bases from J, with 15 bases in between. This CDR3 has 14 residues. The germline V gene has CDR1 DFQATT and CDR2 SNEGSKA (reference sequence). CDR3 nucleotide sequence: TGCAGTGCTAGGACTGGAGGAGTGATAGATACGCAGTATTTT. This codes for CSARTGGVIDTQYF.

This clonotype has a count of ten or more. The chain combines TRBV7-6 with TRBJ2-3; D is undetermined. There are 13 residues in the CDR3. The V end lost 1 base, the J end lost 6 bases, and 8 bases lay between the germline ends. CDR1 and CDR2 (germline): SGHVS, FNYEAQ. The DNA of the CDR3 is TGTGCCAGCAGCTTAGGGGGTCCCGATACGCAGTATTTT. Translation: CASSLGGPDTQYF.

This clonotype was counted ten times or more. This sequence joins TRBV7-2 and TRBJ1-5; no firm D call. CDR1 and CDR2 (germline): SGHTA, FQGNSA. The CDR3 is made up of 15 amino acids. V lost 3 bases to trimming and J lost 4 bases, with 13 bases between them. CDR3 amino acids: CASSLSGQPNQPQHF. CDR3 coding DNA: TGTGCCAGCAGCTTGAGTGGTCAGCCTAATCAGCCCCAGCATTTT.

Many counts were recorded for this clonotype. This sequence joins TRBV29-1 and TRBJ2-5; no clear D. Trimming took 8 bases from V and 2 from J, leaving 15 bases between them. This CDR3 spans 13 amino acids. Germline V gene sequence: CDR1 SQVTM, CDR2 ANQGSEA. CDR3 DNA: TGCAGCCCCATTGGTTCGATGCAAGAGACCCAGTACTTC. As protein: CSPIGSMQETQYF.

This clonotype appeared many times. CDR3 residues: CASSYSFRSEAFF. The DNA of the CDR3 is TGTGCCAGCAGTTACTCCTTCAGGTCCGAAGCTTTCTTT. This rearrangement joins TRBV6-6 to TRBJ1-1, with D uncertain. V was pared by 0 bases and J by 8 bases, with 10 bases between. The CDR3 has 13 amino acids. Per the germline V gene, CDR1 is MNHNY and CDR2 is SVGAGI (reference sequence).

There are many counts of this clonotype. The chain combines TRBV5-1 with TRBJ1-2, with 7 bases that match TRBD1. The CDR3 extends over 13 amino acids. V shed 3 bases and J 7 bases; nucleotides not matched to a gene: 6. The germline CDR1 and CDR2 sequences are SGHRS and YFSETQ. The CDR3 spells CASSSGQAGGYTF. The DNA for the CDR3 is TGCGCCAGCAGCTCTGGACAGGCTGGTGGCTACACCTTC.

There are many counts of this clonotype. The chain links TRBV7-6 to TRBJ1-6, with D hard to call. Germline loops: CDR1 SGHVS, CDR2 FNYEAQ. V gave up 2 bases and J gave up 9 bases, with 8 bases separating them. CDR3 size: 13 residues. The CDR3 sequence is CASSLNPISPLHF. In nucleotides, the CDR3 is TGTGCCAGCAGCTTAAACCCCATTTCACCCCTCCACTTT.

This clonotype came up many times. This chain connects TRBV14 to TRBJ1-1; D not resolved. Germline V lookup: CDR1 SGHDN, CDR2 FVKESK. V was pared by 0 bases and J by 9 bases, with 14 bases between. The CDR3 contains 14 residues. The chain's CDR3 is CASSQEVMAGKAFF. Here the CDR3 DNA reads TGTGCCAGCAGCCAAGAGGTAATGGCAGGCAAAGCTTTCTTT.

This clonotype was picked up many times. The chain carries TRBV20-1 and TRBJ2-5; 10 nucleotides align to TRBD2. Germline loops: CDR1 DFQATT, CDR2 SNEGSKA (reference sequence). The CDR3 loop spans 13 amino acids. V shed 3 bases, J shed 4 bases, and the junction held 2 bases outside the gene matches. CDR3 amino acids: CSARLAGAETQYF. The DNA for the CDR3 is TGCAGTGCTAGGCTAGCGGGGGCAGAGACCCAGTACTTC.

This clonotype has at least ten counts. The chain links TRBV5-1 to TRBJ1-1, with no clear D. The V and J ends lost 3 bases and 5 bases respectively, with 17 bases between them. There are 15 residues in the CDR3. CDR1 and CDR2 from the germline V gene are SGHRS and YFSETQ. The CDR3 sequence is CASSWGPAPETEAFF. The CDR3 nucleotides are TGCGCCAGCAGCTGGGGTCCAGCGCCCGAGACTGAAGCTTTCTTT.

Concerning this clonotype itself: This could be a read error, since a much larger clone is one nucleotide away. CDR3 DNA sequence: TGTGCCAGCAGAAAGGGTAATGAGCAGTTCTTC. Protein: CASRKGNEQFF. This chain uses TRBV27 with TRBJ2-1; the D is unclear. Trimming removed 6 bases at V and 7 bases at J, with 7 bases between. The V gene's germline CDR1 is MNHEY and CDR2 SMNVEV (reference sequence). The CDR3 loop spans 11 amino acids.

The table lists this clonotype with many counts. CDR3: CASSTGQGGYNEQFF. Here the CDR3 DNA reads TGTGCCAGCAGTACCGGACAGGGGGGTTACAATGAGCAGTTCTTC. The rearrangement uses TRBV12-3 or TRBV12-4 and TRBJ2-1, with TRBD1 identical over 10 bases. Trimming at V came to 5 bases and at J to 4 bases, leaving 5 bases not matched to a gene. CDR3 length: 15 amino acids.

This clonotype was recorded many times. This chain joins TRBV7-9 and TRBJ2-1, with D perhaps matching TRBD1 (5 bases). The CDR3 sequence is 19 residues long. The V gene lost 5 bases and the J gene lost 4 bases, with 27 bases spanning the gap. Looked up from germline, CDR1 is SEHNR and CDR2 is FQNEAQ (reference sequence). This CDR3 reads CASSPPRQGVGLPYNEQFF. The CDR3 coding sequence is TGTGCCAGCAGCCCCCCCAGGCAGGGCGTCGGATTACCTTACAATGAGCAGTTCTTC. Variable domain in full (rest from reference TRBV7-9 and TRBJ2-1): DTGVSQNPRHKITKRGQNVTFRCDPISEHNRLYWYRQTLGQGPEFLTYFQNEAQLEKSRLLSDRFSAERPKGSFSTLEIQRTEQGDSAMYLCASSPPRQGVGLPYNEQFFGPGTRLTVL.

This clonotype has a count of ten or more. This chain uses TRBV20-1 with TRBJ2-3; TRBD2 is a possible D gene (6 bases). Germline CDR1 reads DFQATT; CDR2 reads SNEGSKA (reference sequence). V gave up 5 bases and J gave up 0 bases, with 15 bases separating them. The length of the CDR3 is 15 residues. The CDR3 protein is CSAPVGGTSTDTQYF. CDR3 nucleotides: TGCAGTGCTCCTGTCGGGGGTACTAGCACAGATACGCAGTATTTT.

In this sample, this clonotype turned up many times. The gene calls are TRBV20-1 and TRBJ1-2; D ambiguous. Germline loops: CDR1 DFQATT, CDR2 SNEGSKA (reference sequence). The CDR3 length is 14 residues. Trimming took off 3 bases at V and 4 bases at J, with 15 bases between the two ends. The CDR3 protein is CSASEPGLSYGYTF. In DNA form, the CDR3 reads TGCAGTGCTAGCGAACCAGGATTGTCCTATGGCTACACCTTC.

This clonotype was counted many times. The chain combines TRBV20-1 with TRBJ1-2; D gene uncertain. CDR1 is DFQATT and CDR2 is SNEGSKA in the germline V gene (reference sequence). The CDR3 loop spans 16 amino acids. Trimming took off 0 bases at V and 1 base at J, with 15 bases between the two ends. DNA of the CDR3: TGCAGTGCTAGAGATCAGTGGAGTTGGGGTAACTATGGCTACACCTTC. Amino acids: CSARDQWSWGNYGYTF.

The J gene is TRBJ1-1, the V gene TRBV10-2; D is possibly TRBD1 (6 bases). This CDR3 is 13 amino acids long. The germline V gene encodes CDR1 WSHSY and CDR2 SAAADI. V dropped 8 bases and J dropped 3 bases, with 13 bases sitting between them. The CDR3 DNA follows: TGCGCCAGCGTCGTAGGACAGTACACTGAAGCTTTCTTT. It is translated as CASVVGQYTEAFF.

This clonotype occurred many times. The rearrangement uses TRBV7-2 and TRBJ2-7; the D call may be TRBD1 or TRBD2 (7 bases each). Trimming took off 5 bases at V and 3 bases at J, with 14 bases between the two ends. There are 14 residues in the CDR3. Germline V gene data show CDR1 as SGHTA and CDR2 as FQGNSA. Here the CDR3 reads CASSPGGGLYEQYF. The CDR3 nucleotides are TGTGCCAGCAGCCCAGGGGGGGGGCTCTACGAGCAGTACTTC.

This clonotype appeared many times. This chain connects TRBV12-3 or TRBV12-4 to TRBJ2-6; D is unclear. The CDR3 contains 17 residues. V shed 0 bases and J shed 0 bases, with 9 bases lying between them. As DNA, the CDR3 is TGTGCCAGCAGTTTAGCGGTATCCCGCTCTGGGGCCAACGTCCTGACTTTC. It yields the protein CASSLAVSRSGANVLTF.

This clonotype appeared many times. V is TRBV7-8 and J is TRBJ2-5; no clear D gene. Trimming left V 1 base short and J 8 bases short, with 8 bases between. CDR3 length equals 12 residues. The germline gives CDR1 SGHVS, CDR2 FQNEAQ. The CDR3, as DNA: TGTGCCAGCAGCTTAGTAGAGGCAACCCAGTACTTC. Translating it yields CASSLVEATQYF.

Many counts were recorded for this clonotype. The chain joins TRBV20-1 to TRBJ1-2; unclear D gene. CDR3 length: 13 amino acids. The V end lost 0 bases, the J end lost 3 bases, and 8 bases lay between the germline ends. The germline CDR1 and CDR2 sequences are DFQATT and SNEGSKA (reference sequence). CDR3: CSARELGDYGYTF. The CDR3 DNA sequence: TGCAGTGCTAGAGAATTAGGCGACTATGGCTACACCTTC.

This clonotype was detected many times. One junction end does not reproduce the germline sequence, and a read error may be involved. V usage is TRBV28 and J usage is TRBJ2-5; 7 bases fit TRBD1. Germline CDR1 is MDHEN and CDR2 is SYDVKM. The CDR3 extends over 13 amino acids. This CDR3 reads CASRGGPQVTQYF. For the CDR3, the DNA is TGTGCCAGCAGAGGGGGCCCTCAAGTGACCCAGTACTTC. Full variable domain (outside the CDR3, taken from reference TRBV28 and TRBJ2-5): DVKVTQSSRYLVKRTGEKVFLECVQDMDHENMFWYRQDPGLGLRLIYFSYDVKMKEKGDIPEGYSVSREKKERFSLILESASTNQTSMYLCASRGGPQVTQYFGPGTRLLVL.

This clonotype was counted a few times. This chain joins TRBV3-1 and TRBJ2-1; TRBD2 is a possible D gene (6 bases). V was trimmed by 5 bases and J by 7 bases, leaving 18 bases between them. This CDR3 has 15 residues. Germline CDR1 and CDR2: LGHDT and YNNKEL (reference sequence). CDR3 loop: CASSSTGGRRNEQFF. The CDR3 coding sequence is TGTGCCAGCAGCTCAACTGGGGGGAGGCGGAATGAGCAGTTCTTC.